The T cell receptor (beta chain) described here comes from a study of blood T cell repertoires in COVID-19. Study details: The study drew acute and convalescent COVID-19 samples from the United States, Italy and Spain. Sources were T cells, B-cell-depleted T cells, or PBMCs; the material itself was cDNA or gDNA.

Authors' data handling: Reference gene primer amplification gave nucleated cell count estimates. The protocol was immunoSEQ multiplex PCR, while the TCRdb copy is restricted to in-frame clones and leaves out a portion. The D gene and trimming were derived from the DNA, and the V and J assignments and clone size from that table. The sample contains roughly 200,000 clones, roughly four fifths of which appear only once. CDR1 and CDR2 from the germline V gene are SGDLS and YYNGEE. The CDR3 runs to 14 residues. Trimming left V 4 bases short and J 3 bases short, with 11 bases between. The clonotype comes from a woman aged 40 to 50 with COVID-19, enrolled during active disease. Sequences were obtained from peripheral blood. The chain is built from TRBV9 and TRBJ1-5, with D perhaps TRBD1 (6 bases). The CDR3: CASSNTGYNQPQHF. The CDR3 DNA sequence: TGTGCCAGCAGCAATACAGGGTACAATCAGCCCCAGCATTTT. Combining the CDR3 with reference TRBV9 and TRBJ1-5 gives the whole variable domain DSGVTQTPKHLITATGQRVTLRCSPRSGDLSVYWYQQSLDQGLQFLIQYYNGEERAKGNILERFSAQQFPDLHSELNLSSLELGDSALYFCASSNTGYNQPQHFGDGTRLSIL.